Listed below are T cell receptor beta chains from one sample, sequenced in a study of cytomegalovirus exposure and HLA in healthy donors. Profiled with immunoSEQ multiplex PCR; TCRdb holds only in-frame clones, not every one. The sample contains about 170,000 clones, more than 60% of which appear only once. Sequencing was performed on PBMCs. These receptors were taken from a female donor in good health and CMV-seronegative. CDR3s include the opening cysteine and the closing phenylalanine or tryptophan. A D gene is named only where the DNA matches it firmly. Clone size appears in some rows only: once, few, many, or a class for an expanded clone.

clone_size j_call d_call v_call cdr3_aa cdr3_nt
NA TRBJ2-7 NA TRBV28 CASSFPRGSGYEQYF TGTGCCAGCAGTTTCCCCAGGGGAAGTGGCTACGAGCAGTACTTC
NA TRBJ1-1 NA TRBV7-8 CASSFEAPLSTEAFF TGTGCCAGCAGCTTCGAAGCCCCACTAAGCACTGAAGCTTTCTTT
NA TRBJ2-7 TRBD2 TRBV7-8 CASSLVRTRPYEQYF TGTGCCAGCAGCTTAGTTCGGACTAGGCCCTACGAGCAGTACTTC
NA TRBJ1-4 NA TRBV28 CASTPGSNEKLFF TGTGCCAGCACTCCGGGGTCTAATGAAAAACTGTTTTTT
NA TRBJ1-4 TRBD1 TRBV29-1 CSVDWTGDEKLFF TGCAGCGTTGACTGGACAGGTGATGAAAAACTGTTTTTT
NA TRBJ1-1 NA TRBV7-8 CASSLDVVSRGWDTEAFF TGTGCCAGCAGCTTGGACGTGGTTTCTCGGGGTTGGGACACTGAAGCTTTCTTT
NA TRBJ1-3 NA TRBV4-3 CASSQWLGAYGNTIYF TGCGCCAGCAGCCAATGGCTGGGGGCATACGGAAACACCATATATTTT
NA TRBJ2-7 NA TRBV28 CASTTPYEQYF TGTGCCAGCACGACACCCTACGAGCAGTACTTC
NA TRBJ2-1 TRBD2 TRBV30 CAWTRLADSYNEQFF TGTGCCTGGACCAGACTAGCGGACTCCTACAATGAGCAGTTCTTC
NA TRBJ2-7 NA TRBV28 CASRLGQPNPRAYF TGTGCCAGCAGACTCGGACAGCCTAATCCAAGGGCGTACTTC
NA TRBJ2-7 TRBD1 TRBV7-7 CASSLSGTGREQYF TGTGCTAGCAGCTTATCCGGGACAGGGCGGGAGCAGTACTTC
NA TRBJ2-2 NA TRBV2 CASSEFGEDTGELFF TGTGCCAGCAGTGAATTTGGGGAGGACACCGGGGAGCTGTTTTTT
NA TRBJ1-5 TRBD1 TRBV27 CASSLWGQDVGQPQHF TGTGCCAGCAGTTTATGGGGACAGGATGTCGGTCAGCCCCAGCATTTT
NA TRBJ1-1 NA TRBV13 CASSVSSTVNTEAFF TGTGCCAGCAGCGTCAGCTCGACAGTTAACACTGAAGCTTTCTTT
few TRBJ1-4 NA TRBV5-6 CASSLDGHTGEKLFF TGTGCCAGCAGCTTGGATGGACATACTGGGGAAAAACTGTTTTTT
NA TRBJ2-7 TRBD1 TRBV27 CASSLARGRKQYF TGTGCCAGCAGTTTAGCCAGGGGGCGCAAGCAGTACTTC
NA TRBJ2-7 TRBD1 TRBV10-3 CAISVGQGGYEQYF TGTGCCATCAGTGTGGGACAGGGGGGCTACGAGCAGTACTTC
NA TRBJ1-2 NA TRBV5-1 CASSPGSSPGGYTF TGCGCCAGCAGCCCTGGTAGCAGTCCCGGAGGCTACACCTTC
NA TRBJ1-1 NA TRBV9 CASSVVVGGTEAFF TGTGCCAGCAGCGTGGTTGTCGGGGGCACTGAAGCTTTCTTT
NA TRBJ1-3 TRBD1 TRBV30 CAWKYRGSGNTIYF TGTGCCTGGAAGTACAGGGGGTCTGGAAACACCATATATTTT
NA TRBJ2-1 TRBD2 TRBV7-8 CASSISGTNSYNEQFF TGTGCCAGCAGTATATCCGGGACTAACTCCTACAATGAGCAGTTCTTC
NA TRBJ2-7 NA TRBV29-1 CSVEAWQGSYEQYF TGCAGCGTTGAAGCCTGGCAGGGCTCCTACGAGCAGTACTTC
NA TRBJ2-2 TRBD2 TRBV7-8 CASSSTSGRALTGELFF TGTGCCAGCAGCTCGACTAGCGGGAGGGCCCTTACCGGGGAGCTGTTTTTT
NA TRBJ2-3 NA TRBV6-5 CASSTPGTDTQYF TGTGCCAGCAGTACCCCGGGGACAGATACGCAGTATTTT
NA TRBJ1-1 NA TRBV18 CASSPDTGRVNTEAFF TGTGCCAGCTCACCGGATACAGGGAGAGTTAACACTGAAGCTTTCTTT
once TRBJ1-1 NA TRBV11-2 CASSLGQTEAFF TGTGCCAGCAGTTTAGGCCAGACTGAAGCTTTCTTT
NA TRBJ1-5 NA TRBV5-6 CASSMRNQPQHF TGTGCCAGCAGCATGAGAAATCAGCCCCAGCATTTT
many TRBJ2-2 NA TRBV5-1 CASNLYDGELFF TGCGCCAGTAACCTATATGACGGGGAGCTGTTTTTT
few TRBJ2-3 NA TRBV21-1 CASSSRQATDTQYF TGTGCCAGCAGCTCTCGACAAGCCACAGATACGCAGTATTTT
NA TRBJ1-1 NA TRBV28 CASSAQGSNTEAFF TGTGCCAGCAGTGCCCAGGGCTCTAACACTGAAGCTTTCTTT